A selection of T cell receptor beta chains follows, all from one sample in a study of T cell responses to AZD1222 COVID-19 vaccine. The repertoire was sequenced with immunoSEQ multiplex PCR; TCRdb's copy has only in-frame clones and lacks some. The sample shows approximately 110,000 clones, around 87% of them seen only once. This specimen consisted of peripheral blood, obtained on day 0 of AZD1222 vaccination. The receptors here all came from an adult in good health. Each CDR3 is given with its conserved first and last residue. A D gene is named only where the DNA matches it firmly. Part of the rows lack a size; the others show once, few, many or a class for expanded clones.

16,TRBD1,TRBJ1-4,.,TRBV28,CASSTPGQGGNEKLFF,TGTGCCAGCAGTACACCCGGACAGGGGGGTAATGAAAAACTGTTTTTT
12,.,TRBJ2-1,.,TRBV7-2,CASSLVFNEQFF,TGTGCCAGCAGCTTAGTCTTTAATGAGCAGTTCTTC
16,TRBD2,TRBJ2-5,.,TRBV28,CASSLIAGLAQETQYF,TGTGCCAGCAGTTTAATTGCGGGACTAGCCCAAGAGACCCAGTACTTC
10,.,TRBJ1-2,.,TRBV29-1,CSVGGNGYTF,TGCAGCGTTGGAGGGAATGGCTACACCTTC
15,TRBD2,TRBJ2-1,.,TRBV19,CASSTIAGSFNEQFF,TGTGCCAGTAGTACAATAGCGGGAAGTTTCAATGAGCAGTTCTTC
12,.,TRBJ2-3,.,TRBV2,CASSRGPDTQYF,TGTGCCAGCAGCAGGGGCCCAGATACGCAGTATTTT
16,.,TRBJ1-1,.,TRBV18,CASSASGAAAFTEAFF,TGTGCCAGCTCCGCAAGCGGGGCTGCCGCATTCACTGAAGCTTTCTTT
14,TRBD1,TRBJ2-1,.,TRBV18,CASSSDRVSNEQFF,TGTGCCAGCTCATCCGACAGGGTGAGCAATGAGCAGTTCTTC
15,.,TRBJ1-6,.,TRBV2,CASSERDTRNSPLHF,TGTGCCAGCAGTGAACGGGACACGCGAAATTCACCCCTCCACTTT
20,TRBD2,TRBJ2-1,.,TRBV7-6,CASSSKRGVLVSPTHNEQFF,TGTGCCAGCAGCTCCAAACGGGGGGTCCTAGTCTCCCCCACACACAATGAGCAGTTCTTC
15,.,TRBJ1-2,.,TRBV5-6,CASSPDSGVSYGYTF,TGTGCCAGCAGTCCCGACTCGGGGGTAAGCTATGGCTACACCTTC
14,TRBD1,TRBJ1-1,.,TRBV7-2,CASSLGGQGSEAFF,TGTGCCAGCAGCTTAGGTGGACAGGGTTCTGAAGCTTTCTTT
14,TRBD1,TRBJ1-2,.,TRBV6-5,CASGNRDSPYGYTF,TGTGCCAGCGGGAACCGGGACAGCCCCTATGGCTACACCTTC
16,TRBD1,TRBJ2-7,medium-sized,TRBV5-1,CASSLGQGAGAYEQYF,TGCGCCAGCAGCTTGGGGCAGGGGGCAGGGGCCTACGAGCAGTACTTC
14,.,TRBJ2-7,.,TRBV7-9,CASSLDGLSYEQYF,TGTGCCAGCAGCTTAGACGGGTTATCCTACGAGCAGTACTTC
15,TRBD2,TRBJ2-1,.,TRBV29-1,CSVEPSGRAGNEQFF,TGCAGCGTTGAACCTAGCGGCAGGGCAGGCAATGAGCAGTTCTTC
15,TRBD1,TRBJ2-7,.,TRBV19,CASSIEGQGDYEQYF,TGTGCCAGTAGTATAGAAGGACAGGGAGACTACGAGCAGTACTTC
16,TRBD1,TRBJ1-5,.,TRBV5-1,CASSLAPGQGNQPQHF,TGCGCCAGCAGCTTGGCCCCTGGACAGGGCAATCAGCCCCAGCATTTT
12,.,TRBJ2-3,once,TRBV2,CASSDGVDTQYF,TGTGCCAGCAGTGATGGAGTAGATACGCAGTATTTT
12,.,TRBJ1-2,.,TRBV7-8,CASSLVGRGYTF,TGTGCCAGCAGCTTAGTAGGAAGGGGCTACACCTTC
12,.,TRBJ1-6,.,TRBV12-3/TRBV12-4,CASSSGGSPLHF,TGTGCCAGCAGTTCGGGAGGATCACCCCTCCACTTT
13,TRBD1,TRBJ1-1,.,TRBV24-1,CATSDPGQAEAFF,TGTGCCACCAGTGACCCCGGACAGGCCGAAGCTTTCTTT
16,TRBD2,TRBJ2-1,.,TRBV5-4,CASSPSSGSSYNEQFF,TGTGCCAGCAGCCCTTCTAGCGGAAGCTCCTACAATGAGCAGTTCTTC
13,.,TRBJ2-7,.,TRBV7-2,CASRPGRTYEQYF,TGTGCCAGCAGACCTGGGCGAACCTACGAGCAGTACTTC
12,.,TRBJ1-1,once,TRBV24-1,CATSDLGGEAFF,TGTGCCACCAGTGATTTGGGAGGTGAAGCTTTCTTT
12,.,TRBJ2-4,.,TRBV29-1,CSARGIVNIQYF,TGCAGCGCCAGAGGTATCGTAAACATTCAGTACTTC
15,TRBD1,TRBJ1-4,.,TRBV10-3,CAISESRDSNEKLFF,TGTGCCATCAGTGAGTCGAGGGACAGTAATGAAAAACTGTTTTTT
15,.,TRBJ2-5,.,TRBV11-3,CASSLVGAFGETQYF,TGTGCCAGCAGCTTAGTGGGGGCATTTGGAGAGACCCAGTACTTC
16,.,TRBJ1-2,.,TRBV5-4,CASSSSRQEGHYGYTF,TGTGCCAGCAGCTCCTCTCGACAGGAAGGGCACTATGGCTACACCTTC
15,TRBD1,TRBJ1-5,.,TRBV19,CASQRDRHSNQPQHF,TGTGCCTCCCAGAGGGACAGACATAGCAATCAGCCCCAGCATTTT
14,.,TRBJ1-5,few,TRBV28,CASRAAGGSQPQHF,TGTGCCAGCAGAGCCGCTGGGGGCAGTCAGCCCCAGCATTTT
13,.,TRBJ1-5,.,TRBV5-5,CASSIGGNQPQHF,TGTGCCAGCAGCATCGGGGGCAATCAGCCCCAGCATTTT
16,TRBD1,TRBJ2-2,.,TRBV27,CASSLSGGLNTGELFF,TGTGCCAGCAGTTTGTCAGGGGGCCTTAACACCGGGGAGCTGTTTTTT
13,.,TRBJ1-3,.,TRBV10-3,CAIRTGSGNTIYF,TGTGCCATCAGGACAGGCTCTGGAAACACCATATATTTT
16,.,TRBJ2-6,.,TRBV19,CASWNRASSGANVLTF,TGTGCCAGTTGGAACAGAGCCAGCTCTGGGGCCAACGTCCTGACTTTC
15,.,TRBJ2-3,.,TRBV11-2,CASSLGRGFRDTQYF,TGTGCCAGCAGCTTAGGACGTGGGTTTAGAGATACGCAGTATTTT
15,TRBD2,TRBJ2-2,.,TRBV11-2,CASSLDPSGTGELFF,TGTGCCAGCAGCTTAGACCCTAGCGGCACCGGGGAGCTGTTTTTT
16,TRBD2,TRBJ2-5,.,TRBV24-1,CATSDGLADGGETQYF,TGTGCCACCAGTGATGGACTAGCGGATGGGGGGGAGACCCAGTACTTC
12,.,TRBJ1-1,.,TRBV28,CASSLWRTEAFF,TGTGCCAGCAGTTTATGGCGGACTGAAGCTTTCTTT
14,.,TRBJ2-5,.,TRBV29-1,CSVEPQGGGETQYF,TGCAGCGTTGAACCTCAGGGTGGAGGGGAGACCCAGTACTTC
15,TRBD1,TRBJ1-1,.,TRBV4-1,CASSRGQGPDTEAFF,TGCGCCAGCAGCCGGGGACAGGGTCCGGACACTGAAGCTTTCTTT
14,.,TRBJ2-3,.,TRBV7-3,CASSRGTVTDTQYF,TGTGCCAGCAGTAGGGGGACCGTCACAGATACGCAGTATTTT
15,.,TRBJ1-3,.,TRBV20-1,CSASTSLSSGNTIYF,TGCAGTGCTAGTACCAGCCTGAGCTCTGGAAACACCATATATTTT
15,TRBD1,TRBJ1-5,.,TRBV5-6,CASSGQGDSNQPQHF,TGTGCCAGCAGCGGACAGGGCGATAGCAATCAGCCCCAGCATTTT
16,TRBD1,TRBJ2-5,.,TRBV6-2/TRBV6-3,CASSYRPTGETETQYF,TGTGCCAGCAGTTACAGACCGACAGGGGAAACAGAGACCCAGTACTTC
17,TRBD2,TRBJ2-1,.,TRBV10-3,CAISESSGRGKYNEQFF,TGTGCCATCAGTGAGTCTAGCGGGAGGGGGAAGTACAATGAGCAGTTCTTC
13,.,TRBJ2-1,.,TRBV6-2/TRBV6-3,CASSWSSLNEQFF,TGTGCCAGCAGTTGGAGCTCCCTAAATGAGCAGTTCTTC
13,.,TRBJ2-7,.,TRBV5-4,CASSLDQGNEQYF,TGTGCCAGCAGCTTGGATCAGGGGAACGAGCAGTACTTC
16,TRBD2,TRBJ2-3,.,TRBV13,CASSLTSGGAEDTQYF,TGTGCCAGCAGCCTAACTAGCGGGGGGGCTGAAGATACGCAGTATTTT
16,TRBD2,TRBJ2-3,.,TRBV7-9,CASSLRSLAGRDTQYF,TGTGCCAGCAGCTTAAGGAGTCTAGCGGGGAGAGATACGCAGTATTTT
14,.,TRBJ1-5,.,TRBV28,CASSRGYSNQPQHF,TGTGCCAGCAGCCGGGGATATAGCAATCAGCCCCAGCATTTT
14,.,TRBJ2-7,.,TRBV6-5,CASSYLQGPYEQYF,TGTGCCAGCAGTTACCTCCAGGGGCCCTACGAGCAGTACTTC
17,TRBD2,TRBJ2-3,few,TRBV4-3,CASSQDPAGGPWDTQYF,TGCGCCAGCAGCCAAGATCCGGCGGGGGGGCCCTGGGATACGCAGTATTTT
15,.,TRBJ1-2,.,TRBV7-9,CASSLVGDSSYGYTF,TGTGCCAGCAGCTTAGTTGGTGACAGCAGCTATGGCTACACCTTC